This passage covers 5 T cell receptor beta chains from one sample sequenced in a study of patients and donors after allogeneic stem cell transplantation. From the RT-PCR reads, TCRdb called clonotypes with MiXCR, one entry per CDR3 protein. The sample contains about 400,000 distinct CDR3 sequences, 16% of which appear only once. Sequencing was carried out using blood, either unsorted or a sorted T cell fraction (not recorded which). The source of these receptors is a human donor who was either an allogeneic HSCT recipient or a stem cell or donor lymphocyte infusion donor (not recorded which). It is not recorded whose cells these are; they may come from a transplant donor.

This clonotype has only a few counts. This sequence joins TRBV7-9 and TRBJ2-7, with 12 bases that match TRBD1. This CDR3 has 15 amino acids. V shed 1 base and J 5 bases; nucleotides not matched to a gene: 3. CDR1 is SEHNR, CDR2 FQNEAQ, per germline (reference sequence). Written as DNA, the CDR3 is TGTGCCAGCAGCTTAGGTGGGACAGGGGGCCACGAGCAGTACTTC. It translates to CASSLGGTGGHEQYF.

V is TRBV25-1 and J is TRBJ1-5; no reliable D call. Germline V gene data show CDR1 as MGHDK and CDR2 as SYGVNS. The V end was cut by 2 bases, the J end by 3 bases, with 17 bases between. The length of the CDR3 is 17 residues. The CDR3 protein is CASSEGGQDPDNQPQHF. As DNA, the CDR3 is TGTGCCAGCAGTGAAGGAGGCCAGGACCCAGACAATCAGCCCCAGCATTTT. Combining the CDR3 with reference TRBV25-1 and TRBJ1-5 gives the whole variable domain EADIYQTPRYLVIGTGKKITLECSQTMGHDKMYWYQQDPGMELHLIHYSYGVNSTEKGDLSSESTVSRIRTEHFPLTLESARPSHTSQYLCASSEGGQDPDNQPQHFGDGTRLSIL.

The chain is built from TRBV7-3 and TRBJ1-5; D unresolved. This CDR3 comprises 13 residues. Germline CDR1 SGHTA, CDR2 FQGTGA. V gave up 10 bases and J gave up 0 bases, with 10 bases separating them. The chain's CDR3 is CATFGHSNQPQHF. The DNA of the CDR3 is TGTGCCACCTTTGGGCATAGCAATCAGCCCCAGCATTTT. Variable domain in full (rest from reference TRBV7-3 and TRBJ1-5): GAGVSQTPSNKVTEKGKYVELRCDPISGHTALYWYRQSLGQGPEFLIYFQGTGAADDSGLPNDRFFAVRPEGSVSTLKIQRTERGDSAVYLCATFGHSNQPQHFGDGTRLSIL.

This clonotype was observed a few times. This rearrangement joins TRBV7-2 to TRBJ2-2, with D unresolved. Germline lookup yields CDR1 SGHTA and CDR2 FQGNSA. This CDR3 comprises 14 residues. V dropped 0 bases and J dropped 4 bases, with 6 bases sitting between them. The CDR3 nucleotides are TGTGCCAGCAGCTTAGCGTCCGCCACCGGGGAGCTGTTTTTT. Amino acids: CASSLASATGELFF.

This clonotype appeared many times. This sequence joins TRBV5-1 and TRBJ2-1; 11 bases are a match to TRBD2. The V gene's germline CDR1 is SGHRS and CDR2 YFSETQ. This CDR3 is built from 15 residues. J was trimmed by 4 bases and V by 6 bases; bases with no gene match: 6. The CDR3 spells CASNPSGGPYNEQFF. CDR3 bases: TGCGCCAGCAACCCTAGCGGGGGGCCTTACAATGAGCAGTTCTTC.